A selection of T cell receptor beta chains follows, all from one sample in a study of blood T cell repertoires in COVID-19. Profiling relied on immunoSEQ multiplex PCR, and the TCRdb table lists in-frame clones only, not all of them. The table lists about 500,000 clones, roughly 89% of them singletons. The sample comprised peripheral blood. The receptors come from a woman aged 45 to 65 with COVID-19, enrolled during active disease. The CDR3 runs from the conserved cysteine through the conserved F or W. The order of the fields is V gene, clone size, J gene, D gene, CDR3 protein, CDR3 DNA. D genes are given only for firm matches. Only part of the rows carry a size: once, few, many, or a class if the clone is expanded.

>TRBV4-1|-|TRBJ2-2|TRBD2
CASSQEEGLAGGRATGELFF
TGCGCCAGCAGCCAAGAAGAGGGACTAGCGGGGGGGCGGGCCACCGGGGAGCTGTTTTTT
>TRBV25-1|-|TRBJ2-7|-
CASTGLGSYEQYF
TGTGCCAGCACCGGACTTGGCTCCTACGAGCAGTACTTC
>TRBV5-1|-|TRBJ2-3|TRBD2
CASSLALAGKKDTQYF
TGCGCCAGCAGCTTGGCACTAGCGGGGAAAAAAGATACGCAGTATTTT
>TRBV5-1|-|TRBJ2-7|TRBD2
CASSLVGTSDSEQYF
TGCGCCAGCAGCTTGGTCGGGACTAGCGACTCCGAGCAGTACTTC
>TRBV2|-|TRBJ1-1|-
CASRRSGGDTEAFF
TGTGCCAGTCGAAGGTCGGGGGGAGACACTGAAGCTTTCTTT
>TRBV4-1|-|TRBJ1-1|-
CASSQRSGNTEAFF
TGCGCCAGCAGCCAACGGTCCGGGAACACTGAAGCTTTCTTT
>TRBV28|-|TRBJ1-2|-
CASSLRGFEGYGYTF
TGTGCCAGCAGTTTGAGGGGGTTCGAGGGCTATGGCTACACCTTC
>TRBV28|-|TRBJ1-2|TRBD1
CASRQIPGTGGRLYGYTF
TGTGCCAGCAGGCAAATACCCGGGACAGGGGGCCGTCTCTATGGCTACACCTTC
>TRBV6-4|-|TRBJ1-1|-
CASSEMDNYTEAFF
TGTGCCAGCAGTGAAATGGACAACTACACTGAAGCTTTCTTT
>TRBV30|once|TRBJ1-1|TRBD1
CAWTGTVNTEAFF
TGTGCCTGGACCGGGACAGTGAACACTGAAGCTTTCTTT
>TRBV12-3/TRBV12-4|-|TRBJ1-2|TRBD1
CAGGTAGVDTF
TGTGCCGGTGGGACAGCGGGGGTCGACACCTTC
>TRBV2|-|TRBJ2-7|TRBD1
CASCDRGPSEQYF
TGTGCCAGCTGCGACAGGGGTCCCAGCGAGCAGTACTTC
>TRBV19|-|TRBJ1-5|-
CASSMGQGRNQPQHF
TGTGCCAGTAGTATGGGCCAGGGTAGGAATCAGCCCCAGCATTTT
>TRBV1|-|TRBJ2-3|-
CTSTQRETGGPTDTQYF
TGCACCAGCACCCAAAGGGAAACGGGGGGGCCGACAGATACGCAGTATTTT
>TRBV14|once|TRBJ2-2|-
CASSQGGIANTGELFF
TGTGCCAGCAGCCAAGGAGGGATCGCGAACACCGGGGAGCTGTTTTTT
>TRBV19|-|TRBJ2-2|-
CASSLSLDRNTGELFF
TGTGCCAGTAGCCTCAGCCTGGACAGGAACACCGGGGAGCTGTTTTTT
>TRBV4-1|-|TRBJ2-1|TRBD2
CASSQEGRTSGGDNEQFF
TGCGCCAGCAGCCAAGAGGGGAGGACTAGCGGGGGGGACAATGAGCAGTTCTTC
>TRBV30|-|TRBJ2-3|TRBD2
CAWSGRGSTDTQYF
TGTGCCTGGTCGGGGCGGGGGAGCACAGATACGCAGTATTTT
>TRBV24-1|-|TRBJ2-3|-
CATSDPSAGVRGTQYF
TGTGCCACCAGTGACCCAAGCGCAGGGGTTCGAGGTACGCAGTATTTT
>TRBV30|-|TRBJ2-3|-
CAWSHAGAWDTQYF
TGTGCCTGGAGCCATGCGGGGGCTTGGGATACGCAGTATTTT
>TRBV2|-|TRBJ2-3|TRBD1
CASSAGQGRGTDTQYF
TGTGCCAGCAGTGCGGGACAGGGGCGGGGCACAGATACGCAGTATTTT
>TRBV15|once|TRBJ2-5|-
CATSSPEGYQETQYF
TGTGCCACCAGCAGCCCGGAGGGATACCAAGAGACCCAGTACTTC
>TRBV5-5|-|TRBJ1-1|-
CASSLDGRRAFF
TGTGCCAGCAGCTTGGATGGGAGACGGGCTTTCTTT
>TRBV19|-|TRBJ2-2|TRBD2
CASSISGGGLFF
TGTGCCAGTAGTATCTCCGGCGGGGGGCTGTTTTTT
>TRBV3-1/TRBV3-2|-|TRBJ1-2|TRBD1
CASSPGQGLWVDGYTF
TGTGCCAGCAGCCCGGGACAGGGGTTATGGGTCGATGGCTACACCTTC
>TRBV9|-|TRBJ1-3|TRBD1
CASSTGTANTIYF
TGTGCCAGCAGCACCGGGACAGCAAACACCATATATTTT
>TRBV6-5|-|TRBJ2-7|TRBD1
CASRPRTGEFHEQYF
TGTGCCAGCAGGCCCCGGACAGGGGAGTTCCACGAGCAGTACTTC